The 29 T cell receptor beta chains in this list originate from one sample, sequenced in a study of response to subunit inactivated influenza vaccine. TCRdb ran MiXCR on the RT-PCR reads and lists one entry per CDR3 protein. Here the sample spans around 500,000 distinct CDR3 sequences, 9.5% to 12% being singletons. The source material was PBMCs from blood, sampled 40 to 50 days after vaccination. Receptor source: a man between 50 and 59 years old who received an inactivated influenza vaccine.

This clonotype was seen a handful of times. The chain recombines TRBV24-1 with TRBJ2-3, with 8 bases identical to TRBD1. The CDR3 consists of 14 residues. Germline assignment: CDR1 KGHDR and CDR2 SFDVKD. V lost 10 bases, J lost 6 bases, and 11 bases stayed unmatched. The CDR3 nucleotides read TGTGCCACATGGACAGGGAGTTTCGGGGATACGCAGTATTTT. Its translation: CATWTGSFGDTQYF.

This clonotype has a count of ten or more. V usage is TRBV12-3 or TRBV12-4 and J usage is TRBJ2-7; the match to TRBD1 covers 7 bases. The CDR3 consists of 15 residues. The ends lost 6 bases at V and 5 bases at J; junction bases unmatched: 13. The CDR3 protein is CASRRGAGGRNEQYF. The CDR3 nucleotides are TGTGCCAGCAGAAGAGGGGCAGGGGGACGGAACGAGCAGTACTTC.

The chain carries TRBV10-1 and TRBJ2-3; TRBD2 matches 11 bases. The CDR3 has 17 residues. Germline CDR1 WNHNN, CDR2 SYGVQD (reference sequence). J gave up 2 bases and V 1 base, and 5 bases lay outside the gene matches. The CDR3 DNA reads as TGCGCCAGCAGTGAGTTGACTAGCGGGGAGCTCACAGATACGCAGTATTTT. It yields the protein CASSELTSGELTDTQYF.

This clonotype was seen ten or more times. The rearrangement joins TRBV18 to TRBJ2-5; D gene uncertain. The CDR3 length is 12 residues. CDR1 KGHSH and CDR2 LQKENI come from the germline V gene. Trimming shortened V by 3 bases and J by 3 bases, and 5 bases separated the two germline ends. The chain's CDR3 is CASSPFKETQYF. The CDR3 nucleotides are TGTGCCAGCTCACCCTTTAAAGAGACCCAGTACTTC.

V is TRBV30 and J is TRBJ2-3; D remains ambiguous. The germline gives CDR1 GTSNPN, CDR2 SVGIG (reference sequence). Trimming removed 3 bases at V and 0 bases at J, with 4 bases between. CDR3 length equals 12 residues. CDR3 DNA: TGTGCCTGGAGCCTGAGCACAGATACGCAGTATTTT. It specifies CAWSLSTDTQYF.

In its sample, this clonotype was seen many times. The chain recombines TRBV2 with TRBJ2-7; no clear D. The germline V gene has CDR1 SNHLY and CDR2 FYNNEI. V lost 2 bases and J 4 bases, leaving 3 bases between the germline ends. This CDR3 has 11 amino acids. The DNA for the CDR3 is TGTGCCAGCAGTGAAAATTACGAGCAGTACTTC. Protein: CASSENYEQYF. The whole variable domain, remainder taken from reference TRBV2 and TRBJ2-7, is EPEVTQTPSHQVTQMGQEVILRCVPISNHLYFYWYRQILGQKVEFLVSFYNNEISEKSEIFDDQFSVERPDGSNFTLKIRSTKLEDSAMYFCASSENYEQYFGPGTRLTVT.

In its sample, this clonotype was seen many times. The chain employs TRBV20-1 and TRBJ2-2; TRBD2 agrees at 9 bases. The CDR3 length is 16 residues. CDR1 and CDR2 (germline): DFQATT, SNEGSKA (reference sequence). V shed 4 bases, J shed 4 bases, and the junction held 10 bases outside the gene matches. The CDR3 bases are TGCAGTGCTATTCCATTGGCGGGAGGGCGCACCGGGGAGCTGTTTTTT. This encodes CSAIPLAGGRTGELFF.

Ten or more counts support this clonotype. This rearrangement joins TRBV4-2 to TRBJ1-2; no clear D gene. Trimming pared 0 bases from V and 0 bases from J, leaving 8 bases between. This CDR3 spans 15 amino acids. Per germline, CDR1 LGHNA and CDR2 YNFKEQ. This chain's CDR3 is CASSQDKTPNYGYTF. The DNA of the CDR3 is TGTGCCAGCAGCCAAGATAAGACACCTAACTATGGCTACACCTTC.

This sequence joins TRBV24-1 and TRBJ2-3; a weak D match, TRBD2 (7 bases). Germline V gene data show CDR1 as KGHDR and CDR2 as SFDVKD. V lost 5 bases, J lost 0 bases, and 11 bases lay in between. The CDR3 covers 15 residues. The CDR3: CATSVGGRSTDTQYF. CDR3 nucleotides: TGTGCCACCAGTGTCGGGGGGCGTAGCACAGATACGCAGTATTTT.

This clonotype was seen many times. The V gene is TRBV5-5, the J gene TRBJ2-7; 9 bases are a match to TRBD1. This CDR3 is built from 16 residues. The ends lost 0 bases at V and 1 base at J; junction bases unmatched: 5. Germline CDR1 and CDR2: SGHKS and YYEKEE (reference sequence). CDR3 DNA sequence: TGTGCCAGCAGCTTGGGAGTTGGACAGGGGTCCTACGAGCAGTACTTC. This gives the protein CASSLGVGQGSYEQYF.

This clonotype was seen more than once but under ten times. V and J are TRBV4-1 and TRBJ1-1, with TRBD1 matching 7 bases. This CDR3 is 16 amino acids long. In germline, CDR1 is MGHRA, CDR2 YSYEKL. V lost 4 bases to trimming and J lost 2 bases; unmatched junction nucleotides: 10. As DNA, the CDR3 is TGCGCCAGCAGCCCGACATCCGACAGGGTTAACACTGAAGCTTTCTTT. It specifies CASSPTSDRVNTEAFF.

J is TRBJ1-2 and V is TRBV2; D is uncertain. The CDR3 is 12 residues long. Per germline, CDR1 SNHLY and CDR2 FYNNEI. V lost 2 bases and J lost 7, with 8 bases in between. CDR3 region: CASSERLPGYTF. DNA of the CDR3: TGTGCCAGCAGTGAAAGGCTGCCTGGCTACACCTTC.

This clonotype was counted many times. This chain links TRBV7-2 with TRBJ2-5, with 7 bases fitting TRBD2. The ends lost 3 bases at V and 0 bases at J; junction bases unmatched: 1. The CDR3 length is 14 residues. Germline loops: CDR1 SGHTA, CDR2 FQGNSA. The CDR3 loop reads CASSLGGYQETQYF. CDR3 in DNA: TGTGCCAGCAGCTTGGGAGGGTACCAAGAGACCCAGTACTTC.

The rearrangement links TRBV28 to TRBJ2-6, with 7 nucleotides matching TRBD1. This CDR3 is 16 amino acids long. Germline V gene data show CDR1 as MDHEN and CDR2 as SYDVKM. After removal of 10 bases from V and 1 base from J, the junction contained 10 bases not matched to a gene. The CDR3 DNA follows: TGTGCCACCTGGTCACAGGGGTGGTCTGGGGCCAACGTCCTGACTTTC. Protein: CATWSQGWSGANVLTF. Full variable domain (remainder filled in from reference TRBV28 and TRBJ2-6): DVKVTQSSRYLVKRTGEKVFLECVQDMDHENMFWYRQDPGLGLRLIYFSYDVKMKEKGDIPEGYSVSREKKERFSLILESASTNQTSMYLCATWSQGWSGANVLTFGAGSRLTVL.

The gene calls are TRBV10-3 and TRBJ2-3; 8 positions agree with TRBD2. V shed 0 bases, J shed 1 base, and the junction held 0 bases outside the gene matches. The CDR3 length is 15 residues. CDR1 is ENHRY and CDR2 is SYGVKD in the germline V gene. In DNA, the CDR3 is TGTGCCATCAGTGAGTCAGCGGGGGGCACAGATACGCAGTATTTT. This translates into CAISESAGGTDTQYF.

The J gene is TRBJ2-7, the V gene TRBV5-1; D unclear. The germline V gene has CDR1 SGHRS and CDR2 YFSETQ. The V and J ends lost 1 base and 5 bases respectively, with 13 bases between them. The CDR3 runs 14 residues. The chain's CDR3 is CASSLRPGWDEQYF. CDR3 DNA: TGCGCCAGCAGCTTGCGGCCGGGTTGGGACGAGCAGTACTTC.

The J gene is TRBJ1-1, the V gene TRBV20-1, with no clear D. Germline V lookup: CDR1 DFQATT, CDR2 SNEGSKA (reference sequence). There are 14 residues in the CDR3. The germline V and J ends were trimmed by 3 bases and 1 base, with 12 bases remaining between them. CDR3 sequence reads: CSASPRWGNTEAFF. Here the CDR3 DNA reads TGCAGTGCTAGCCCCCGTTGGGGGAACACTGAAGCTTTCTTT.

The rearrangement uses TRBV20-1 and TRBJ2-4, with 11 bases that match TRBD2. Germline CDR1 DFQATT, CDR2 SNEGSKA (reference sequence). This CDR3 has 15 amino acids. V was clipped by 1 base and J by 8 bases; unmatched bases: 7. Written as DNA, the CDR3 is TGCAGTGCTAGAGCCGGAACTAGCGGGAGTTACATTCAGTACTTC. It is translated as CSARAGTSGSYIQYF.

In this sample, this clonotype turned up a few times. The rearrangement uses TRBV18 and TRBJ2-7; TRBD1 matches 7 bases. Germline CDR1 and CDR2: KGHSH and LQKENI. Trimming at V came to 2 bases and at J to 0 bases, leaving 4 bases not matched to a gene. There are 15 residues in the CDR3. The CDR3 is CASSPRQGSSYEQYF. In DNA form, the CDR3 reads TGTGCCAGCTCACCAAGACAGGGAAGCTCCTACGAGCAGTACTTC. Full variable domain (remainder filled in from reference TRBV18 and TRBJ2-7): NAGVMQNPRHLVRRRGQEARLRCSPMKGHSHVYWYRQLPEEGLKFMVYLQKENIIDESGMPKERFSAEFPKEGPSILRIQQVVRGDSAAYFCASSPRQGSSYEQYFGPGTRLTVT.

The CDR3 sequence is CSASSVGGGPETQYF. The DNA of the CDR3 is TGCAGTGCTAGTAGTGTTGGGGGCGGTCCAGAGACCCAGTACTTC. The chain recombines TRBV20-1 with TRBJ2-5, with a tentative D call TRBD1 (6 bases). This CDR3 is 15 amino acids long. Trimming stripped 3 bases from V and 4 bases from J, with 18 bases between. Germline CDR1 DFQATT, CDR2 SNEGSKA (reference sequence).

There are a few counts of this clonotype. As DNA, the CDR3 is TGTGCCAGCAGTTCCAACGGGGACTATGGCTACACCTTC. It translates to CASSSNGDYGYTF. This rearrangement joins TRBV12-3 or TRBV12-4 to TRBJ1-2; D gene unclear. The CDR3 length is 13 residues. V lost 4 bases, J lost 3 bases, and 9 bases lay in between.

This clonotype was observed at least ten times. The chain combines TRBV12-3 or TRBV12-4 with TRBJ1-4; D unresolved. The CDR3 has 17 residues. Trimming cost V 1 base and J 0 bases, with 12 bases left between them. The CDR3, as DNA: TGTGCCAGCAGTTTAGGTTTCAGACCAGCAACTAATGAAAAACTGTTTTTT. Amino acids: CASSLGFRPATNEKLFF.

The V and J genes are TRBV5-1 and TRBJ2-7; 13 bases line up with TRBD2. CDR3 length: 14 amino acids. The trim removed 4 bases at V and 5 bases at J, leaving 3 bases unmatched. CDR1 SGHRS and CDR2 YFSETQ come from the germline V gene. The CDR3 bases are TGCGCCAGCAGCGAGGGACTAGCGGGGAACGAGCAGTACTTC. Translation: CASSEGLAGNEQYF. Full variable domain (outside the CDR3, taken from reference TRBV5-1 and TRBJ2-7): KAGVTQTPRYLIKTRGQQVTLSCSPISGHRSVSWYQQTPGQGLQFLFEYFSETQRNKGNFPGRFSGRQFSNSRSEMNVSTLELGDSALYLCASSEGLAGNEQYFGPGTRLTVT.

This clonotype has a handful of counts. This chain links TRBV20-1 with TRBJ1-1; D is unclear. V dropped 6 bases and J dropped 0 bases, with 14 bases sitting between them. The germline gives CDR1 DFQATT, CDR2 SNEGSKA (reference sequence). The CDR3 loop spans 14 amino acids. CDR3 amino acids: CSAQRVPLNTEAFF. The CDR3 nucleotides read TGCAGTGCGCAACGGGTTCCCCTGAACACTGAAGCTTTCTTT.

CDR3 protein: CSAGDRGQPQHF. As DNA, the CDR3 is TGCAGTGCAGGGGACAGGGGGCAGCCCCAGCATTTT. This chain joins TRBV20-1 and TRBJ1-5; 11 positions agree with TRBD1. The germline V gene has CDR1 DFQATT and CDR2 SNEGSKA (reference sequence). The CDR3 has 12 residues. The trim removed 6 bases at V and 7 bases at J, leaving 2 bases unmatched.

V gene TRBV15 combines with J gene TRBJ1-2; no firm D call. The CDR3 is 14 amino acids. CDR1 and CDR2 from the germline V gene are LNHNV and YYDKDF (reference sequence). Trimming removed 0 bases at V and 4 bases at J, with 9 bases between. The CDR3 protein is CATSRDPVGYGYTF. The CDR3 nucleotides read TGTGCCACCAGCAGAGACCCCGTAGGCTATGGCTACACCTTC. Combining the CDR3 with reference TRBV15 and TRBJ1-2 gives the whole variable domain DAMVIQNPRYQVTQFGKPVTLSCSQTLNHNVMYWYQQKSSQAPKLLFHYYDKDFNNEADTPDNFQSRRPNTSFCFLDIRSPGLGDTAMYLCATSRDPVGYGYTFGSGTRLTVV.

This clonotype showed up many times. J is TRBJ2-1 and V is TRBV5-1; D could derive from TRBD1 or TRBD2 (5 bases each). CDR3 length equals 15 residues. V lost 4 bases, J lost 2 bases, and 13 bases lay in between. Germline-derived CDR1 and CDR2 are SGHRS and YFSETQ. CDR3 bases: TGCGCCAGCAGCCTCCGGGACGGCCCCTACAATGAGCAGTTCTTC. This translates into CASSLRDGPYNEQFF.

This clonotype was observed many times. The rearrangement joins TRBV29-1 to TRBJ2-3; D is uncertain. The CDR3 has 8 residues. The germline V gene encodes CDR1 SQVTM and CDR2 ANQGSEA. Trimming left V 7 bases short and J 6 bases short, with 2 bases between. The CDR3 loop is CSADTQYF. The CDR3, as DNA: TGCAGCGCCGATACGCAGTATTTT.

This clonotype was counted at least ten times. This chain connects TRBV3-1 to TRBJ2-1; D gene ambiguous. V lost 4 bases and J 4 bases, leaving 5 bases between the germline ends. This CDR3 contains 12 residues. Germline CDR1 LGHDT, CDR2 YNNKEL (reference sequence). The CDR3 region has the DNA TGTGCCAGCAGCCCAACTTACAATGAGCAGTTCTTC. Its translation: CASSPTYNEQFF.